Given below is one T cell receptor (beta chain) in context. There are many counts of this clonotype. The specificity of this receptor is unknown. No base quality values were provided; no much bigger clone lies one nucleotide off. These data originate in a study of T cells in Graves' hyperthyroidism and ophthalmopathy (dated by TCRdb to between 2018 and 2021). In terms of the full investigation: Peripheral blood samples were taken at the time of initial diagnosis, prior to any treatment. To identify TCR V-J signatures that set the groups apart, the researchers used a discovery cohort of 100 patients, made up of 40 to 45 with Graves' ophthalmopathy and 57 with stable Graves' hyperthyroidism. Whether ophthalmopathy could be predicted prospectively was tested in an independent validation cohort made up of under 20 hyperthyroidism patients plus 17 patients who later progressed to ophthalmopathy. The roughly 100 discovery patients were randomly split 7:3 into training and test sets. In addition, the study compared T-cell repertoires in thyroid tissue and in blood from five to seven Graves' hyperthyroidism patients. Once sampling was done, hyperthyroidism patients were given methimazole at a starting dose of 30 mg daily, whereas ophthalmopathy patients were given high-dose intravenous methylprednisolone. The paper describes TCR Vbeta CDR3 sequencing of roughly 130 peripheral blood samples, made up of some 42 ophthalmopathy patients, more than 70 hyperthyroidism patients and approximately 17 progressor patients.

The investigation overall reported the following: Blood samples also contained most of the expanded thyroid clonotypes (frequency above 0.001), which suggests that blood repertoires may reflect thyroid immune responses. In validation, progression to ophthalmopathy was predicted by the model with 65% to 71% sensitivity and nearly 75% specificity, a median of around 5.9 months before onset. Ophthalmopathy was separated from stable hyperthyroidism by a 13 V-J signature model, with around 90% sensitivity and 81% to 82% specificity obtained in cross-validation and 80%/75% obtained in testing. No statistical method was used to fix the sample size in advance, and group allocation was not hidden from the investigators.

Trimming removed 7 bases from V and 0 bases from J; the gene matches leave 6 bases unexplained. CDR1 and CDR2, per the germline V gene (reference sequence), are LNHDA and SQIVND. The CDR3 sequence holds 15 residues, the cysteine and phenylalanine included. The CDR3 DNA has 45 bases and is translated from base 1. Amplification of TCR beta CDR3 regions was carried out from RNA transcripts. The TCR CDR3 was subjected to a first round of RT-PCR using the HTBI primer set and the Qiagen OneStep RT-PCR kit. Libraries were constructed in a second round of multiplex PCR, after which size selection and purification were performed. Paired-end sequencing of the libraries was performed with 100 bp reads on an Illumina HiSeq2000. As for how the authors treated the data: SOAPnuke was used to process the raw data, throwing out any read that contained adapters or uncalled bases, had a mean Phred below 15, or lacked an exact constant-primer or identifier match. High-quality paired reads were merged using COPE v1.2.5, and each unique nucleotide sequence was defined as a clonotype. Clonotypes were aligned to IMGT TRBV, TRBD and TRBJ reference segments using MiTCR v1.1. The analysis included only V-J combinations with a frequency above 0.0001, which together covered around 99% of the repertoires. A TCS score was defined as the ratio between F50 (clonal expansion) and ExV (chaos), using BLOSUM62-based TCRdist between CDR3 peptides within each V-J. Welch's t-statistics and random forest reduced fewer than 550 V-J features to about 13, which were used in a naive Bayes classifier (R e1071). Using fastp at Q25 and MiXCR, TCRdb reprocessed the public reads and kept productive beta chains. Each entry is one CDR3 protein sequence, shown with its most common DNA and genes. TCRdb, rather than the study authors, made the V and J calls. The sample table shows approximately 270,000 distinct CDR3 sequences, and roughly 15% are seen once. Of the sample, 13% is held by the ten largest clones.

Hyperthyroidism patients were newly diagnosed, with disease duration under 2 months, and aged 18 to 65 years. Any patient with an uncontrolled infection, another autoimmune disease, pregnancy or lactation was excluded. Diagnoses were based on clinical symptoms, serum thyroxine and TRAb, thyroid ultrasound and orbital computed tomography. Blood from progressor patients was collected at the time of first diagnosis with hyperthyroidism, before any ophthalmopathy symptoms had appeared. PBMCs were separated from roughly 10 ml of fresh peripheral blood using Ficoll-Paque density gradient centrifugation. Progressor patients were initially diagnosed with Graves' hyperthyroidism and developed ophthalmopathy during follow-up. Total RNA was extracted using Trizol reagent, and RNA quality was assessed on an Agilent 2100 Bioanalyzer.

The V gene is TRBV19 and the J gene is TRBJ2-7, with TRBD2 identical over 10 junction bases. The source of this sequence is a middle-aged woman with Graves' hyperthyroidism that later progressed to Graves' ophthalmopathy. Sequencing was carried out using blood. The encoded CDR3 is CASTVAGGPSYEQYF. The sequence in DNA is TGTGCCAGTACCGTAGCGGGAGGACCCTCCTACGAGCAGTACTTC.